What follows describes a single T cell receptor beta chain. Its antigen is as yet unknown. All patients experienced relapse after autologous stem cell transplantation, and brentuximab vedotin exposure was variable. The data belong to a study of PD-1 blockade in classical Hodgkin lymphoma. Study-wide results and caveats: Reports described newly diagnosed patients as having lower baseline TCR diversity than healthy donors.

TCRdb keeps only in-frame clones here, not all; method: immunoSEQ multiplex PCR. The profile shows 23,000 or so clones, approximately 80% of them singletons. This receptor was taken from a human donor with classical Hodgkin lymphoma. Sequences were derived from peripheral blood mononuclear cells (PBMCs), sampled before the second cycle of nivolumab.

The CDR3 sequence: CASSLKTEPREQYF. The DNA of the CDR3 is TGTGCCAGTAGTCTTAAGACAGAGCCTCGCGAGCAGTACTTC. The gene calls are TRBV19 and TRBJ2-7; weak D call: TRBD1 (5 bases). CDR1 and CDR2 (germline): LNHDA, SQIVND (reference sequence). This CDR3 has 14 amino acids. Trimming took 5 bases from V and 6 from J, leaving 17 bases between them.